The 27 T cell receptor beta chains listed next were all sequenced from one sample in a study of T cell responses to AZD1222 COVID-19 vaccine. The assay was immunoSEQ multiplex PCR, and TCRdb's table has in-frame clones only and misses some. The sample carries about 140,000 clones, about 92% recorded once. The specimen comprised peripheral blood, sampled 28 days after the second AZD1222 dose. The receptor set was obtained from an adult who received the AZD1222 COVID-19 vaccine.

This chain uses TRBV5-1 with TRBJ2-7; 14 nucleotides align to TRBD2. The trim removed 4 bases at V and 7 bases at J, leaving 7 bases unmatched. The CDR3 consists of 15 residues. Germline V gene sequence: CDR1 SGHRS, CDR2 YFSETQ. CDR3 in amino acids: CASSPGTSGSWEQYF. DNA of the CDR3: TGCGCCAGCAGCCCTGGGACTAGCGGGAGTTGGGAGCAGTACTTC. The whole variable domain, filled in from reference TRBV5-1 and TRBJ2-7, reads KAGVTQTPRYLIKTRGQQVTLSCSPISGHRSVSWYQQTPGQGLQFLFEYFSETQRNKGNFPGRFSGRQFSNSRSEMNVSTLELGDSALYLCASSPGTSGSWEQYFGPGTRLTVT.

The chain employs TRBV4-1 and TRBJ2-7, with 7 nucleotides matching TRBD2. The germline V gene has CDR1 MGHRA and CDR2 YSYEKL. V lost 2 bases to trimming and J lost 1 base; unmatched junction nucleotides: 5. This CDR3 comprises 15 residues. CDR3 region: CASSQFGLGSYEQYF. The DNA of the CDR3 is TGCGCCAGCAGCCAATTTGGACTAGGATCCTACGAGCAGTACTTC.

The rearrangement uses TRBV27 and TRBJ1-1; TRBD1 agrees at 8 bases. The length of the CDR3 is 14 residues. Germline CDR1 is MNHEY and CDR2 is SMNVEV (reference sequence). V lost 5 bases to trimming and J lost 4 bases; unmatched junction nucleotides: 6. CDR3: CASSIRGPLTEAFF. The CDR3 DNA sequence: TGTGCCAGCAGTATCAGGGGGCCGCTCACTGAAGCTTTCTTT.

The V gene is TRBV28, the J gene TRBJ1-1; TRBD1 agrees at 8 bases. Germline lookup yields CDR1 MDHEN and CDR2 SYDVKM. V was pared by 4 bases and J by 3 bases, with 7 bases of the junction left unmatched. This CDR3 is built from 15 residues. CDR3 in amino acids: CASSYGQGGHTEAFF. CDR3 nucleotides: TGTGCCAGCAGTTACGGACAGGGAGGCCACACTGAAGCTTTCTTT.

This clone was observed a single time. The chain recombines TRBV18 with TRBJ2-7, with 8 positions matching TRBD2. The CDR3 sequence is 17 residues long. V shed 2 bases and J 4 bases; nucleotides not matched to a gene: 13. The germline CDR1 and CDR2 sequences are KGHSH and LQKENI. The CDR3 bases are TGTGCCAGCTCACCAGGCGGTAGACTAGCGCAGTCGTACGAGCAGTACTTC. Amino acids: CASSPGGRLAQSYEQYF.

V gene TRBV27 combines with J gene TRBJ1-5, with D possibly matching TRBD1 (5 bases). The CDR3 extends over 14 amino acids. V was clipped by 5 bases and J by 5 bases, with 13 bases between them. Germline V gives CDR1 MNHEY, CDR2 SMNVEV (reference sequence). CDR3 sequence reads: CASSDQGWDQPQHF. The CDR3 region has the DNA TGTGCCAGCAGTGATCAGGGTTGGGATCAGCCCCAGCATTTT.

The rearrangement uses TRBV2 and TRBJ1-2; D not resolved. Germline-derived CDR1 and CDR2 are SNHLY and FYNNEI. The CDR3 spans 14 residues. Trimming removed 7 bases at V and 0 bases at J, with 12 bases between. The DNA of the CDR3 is TGTGCCAGCAAAGCGAGTGGGACTAACTATGGCTACACCTTC. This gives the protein CASKASGTNYGYTF.

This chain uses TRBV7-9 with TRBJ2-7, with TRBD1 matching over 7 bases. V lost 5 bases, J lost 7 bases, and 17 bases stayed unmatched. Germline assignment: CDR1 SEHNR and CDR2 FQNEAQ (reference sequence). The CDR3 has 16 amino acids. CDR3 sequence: CASSHLQGLGFGEQYF. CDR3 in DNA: TGTGCCAGCAGCCACTTACAGGGGCTCGGATTTGGGGAGCAGTACTTC.

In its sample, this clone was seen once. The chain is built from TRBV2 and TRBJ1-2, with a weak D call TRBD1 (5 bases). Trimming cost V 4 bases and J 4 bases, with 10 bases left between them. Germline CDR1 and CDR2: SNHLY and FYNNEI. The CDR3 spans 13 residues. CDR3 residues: CASSGGVGYGYTF. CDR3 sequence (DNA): TGTGCCAGCAGTGGGGGGGTCGGCTATGGCTACACCTTC.

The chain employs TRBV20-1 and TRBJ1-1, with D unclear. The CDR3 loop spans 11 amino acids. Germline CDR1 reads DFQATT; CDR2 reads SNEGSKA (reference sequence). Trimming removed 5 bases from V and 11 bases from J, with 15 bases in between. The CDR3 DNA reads TGCAGTGCTCTTGCCGGGCAGAGGGCTTTCTTT. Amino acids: CSALAGQRAFF.

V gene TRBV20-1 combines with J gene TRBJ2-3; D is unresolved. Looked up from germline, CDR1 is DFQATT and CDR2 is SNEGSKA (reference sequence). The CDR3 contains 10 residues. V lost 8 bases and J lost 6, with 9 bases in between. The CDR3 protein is CSPTMDTQYF. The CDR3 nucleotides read TGCAGTCCGACGATGGATACGCAGTATTTT.

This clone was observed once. CDR3 bases: TGTGCCACCAGCAGCAGGGTCTCTGGGGCCAACGTCCTGACTTTC. It encodes CATSSRVSGANVLTF. V gene TRBV15 combines with J gene TRBJ2-6, with a possible D match to TRBD1 (5 bases). The CDR3 is 15 residues long. Germline V lookup: CDR1 LNHNV, CDR2 YYDKDF (reference sequence). V was clipped by 3 bases and J by 0 bases, with 6 bases between them.

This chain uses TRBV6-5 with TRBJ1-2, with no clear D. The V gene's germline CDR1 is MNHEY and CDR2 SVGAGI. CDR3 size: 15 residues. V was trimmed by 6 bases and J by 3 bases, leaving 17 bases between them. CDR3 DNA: TGTGCCAGCAGGGTCAGGCGCGGTAGGGACTATGGCTACACCTTC. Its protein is CASRVRRGRDYGYTF.

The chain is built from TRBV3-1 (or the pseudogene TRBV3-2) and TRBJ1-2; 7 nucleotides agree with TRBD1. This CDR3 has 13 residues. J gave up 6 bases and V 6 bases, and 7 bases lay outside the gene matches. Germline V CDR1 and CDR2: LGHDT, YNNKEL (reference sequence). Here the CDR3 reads CASRRGQEDGYTF. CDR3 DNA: TGTGCCAGCAGGCGTGGACAGGAGGATGGCTACACCTTC.

The DNA for the CDR3 is TGTGCCAGCAGCCCCGGGACGGTGGCTTTGAGGGAGCTGTTTTTT. As protein: CASSPGTVALRELFF. The chain recombines TRBV9 with TRBJ2-2; D tentatively fits TRBD1 or TRBD2 (5 bases each). The CDR3 has 15 amino acids. The germline gives CDR1 SGDLS, CDR2 YYNGEE. Trimming removed 4 bases from V and 9 bases from J, with 19 bases in between.

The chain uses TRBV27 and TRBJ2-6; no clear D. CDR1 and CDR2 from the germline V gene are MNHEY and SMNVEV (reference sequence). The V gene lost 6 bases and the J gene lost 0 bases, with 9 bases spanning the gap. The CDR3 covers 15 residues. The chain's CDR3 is CASRLLVSGANVLTF. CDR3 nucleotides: TGTGCCAGCAGGTTACTCGTCTCTGGGGCCAACGTCCTGACTTTC.

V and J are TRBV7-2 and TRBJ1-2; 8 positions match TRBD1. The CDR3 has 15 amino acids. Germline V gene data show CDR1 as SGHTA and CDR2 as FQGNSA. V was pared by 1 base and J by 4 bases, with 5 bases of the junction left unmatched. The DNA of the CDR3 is TGTGCCAGCAGCTTAGTTTTCGACAGGGGCTATGGCTACACCTTC. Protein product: CASSLVFDRGYGYTF.

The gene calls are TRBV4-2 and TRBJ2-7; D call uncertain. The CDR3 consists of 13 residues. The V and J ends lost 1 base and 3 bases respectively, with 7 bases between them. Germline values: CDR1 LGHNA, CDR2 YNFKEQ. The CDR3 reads CASSQVTSYEQYF. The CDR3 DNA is TGTGCCAGCAGCCAAGTGACAAGCTACGAGCAGTACTTC.

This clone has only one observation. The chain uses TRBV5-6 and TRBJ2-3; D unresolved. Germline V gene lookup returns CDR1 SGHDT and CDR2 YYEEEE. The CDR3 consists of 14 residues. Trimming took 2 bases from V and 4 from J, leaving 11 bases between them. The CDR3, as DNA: TGTGCCAGCAGCTTTTTAAGCCCAGCAGATACGCAGTATTTT. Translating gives CASSFLSPADTQYF.

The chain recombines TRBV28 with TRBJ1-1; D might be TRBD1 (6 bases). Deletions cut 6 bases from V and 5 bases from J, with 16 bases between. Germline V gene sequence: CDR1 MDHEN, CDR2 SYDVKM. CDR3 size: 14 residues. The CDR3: CASRTGQEGTEAFF. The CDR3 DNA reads TGTGCCAGCAGGACAGGTCAGGAAGGTACTGAAGCTTTCTTT.

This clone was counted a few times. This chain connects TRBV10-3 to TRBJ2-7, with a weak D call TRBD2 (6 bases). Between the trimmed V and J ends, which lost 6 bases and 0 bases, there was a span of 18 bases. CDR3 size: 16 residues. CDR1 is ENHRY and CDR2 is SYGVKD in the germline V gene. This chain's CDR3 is CAISPTEMTSSYEQYF. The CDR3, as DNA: TGTGCCATCAGCCCGACAGAAATGACTAGCTCCTACGAGCAGTACTTC.

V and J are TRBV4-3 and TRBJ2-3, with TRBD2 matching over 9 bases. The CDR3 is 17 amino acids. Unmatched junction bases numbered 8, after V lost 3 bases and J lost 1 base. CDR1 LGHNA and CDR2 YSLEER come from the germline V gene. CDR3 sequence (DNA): TGCGCCAGCAGCCACGCCGCCGGCGGGAGGGGCACAGATACGCAGTATTTT. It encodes CASSHAAGGRGTDTQYF.

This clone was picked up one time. The CDR3 sequence: CATDPSSYNEQFF. CDR3 nucleotide sequence: TGTGCCACCGACCCAAGCTCCTACAATGAGCAGTTCTTC. This chain joins TRBV5-4 and TRBJ2-1, with D unresolved. In germline, CDR1 is SGHNT, CDR2 YYREEE (reference sequence). The CDR3 is made up of 13 amino acids. Trimming took off 9 bases at V and 0 bases at J, with 10 bases between the two ends.

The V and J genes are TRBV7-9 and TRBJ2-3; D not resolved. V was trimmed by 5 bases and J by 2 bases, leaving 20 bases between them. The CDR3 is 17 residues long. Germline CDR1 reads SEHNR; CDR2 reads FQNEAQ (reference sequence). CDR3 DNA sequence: TGTGCCAGCAGCCCCATAGGTGCAGGCCCCTCCACAGATACGCAGTATTTT. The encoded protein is CASSPIGAGPSTDTQYF.

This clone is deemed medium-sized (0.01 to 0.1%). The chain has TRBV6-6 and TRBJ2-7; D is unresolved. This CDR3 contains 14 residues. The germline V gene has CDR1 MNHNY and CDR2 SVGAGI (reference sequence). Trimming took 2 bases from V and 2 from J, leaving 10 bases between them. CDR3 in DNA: TGTGCCAGCAGTTACGGGTCTAGAGCCTACGAGCAGTACTTC. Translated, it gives CASSYGSRAYEQYF.

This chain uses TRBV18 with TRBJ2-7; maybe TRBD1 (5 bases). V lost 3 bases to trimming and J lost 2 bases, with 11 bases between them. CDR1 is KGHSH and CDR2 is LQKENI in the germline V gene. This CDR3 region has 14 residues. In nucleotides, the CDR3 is TGTGCCAGCTCACCGGGGCTAACCACCTACGAGCAGTACTTC. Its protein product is CASSPGLTTYEQYF.

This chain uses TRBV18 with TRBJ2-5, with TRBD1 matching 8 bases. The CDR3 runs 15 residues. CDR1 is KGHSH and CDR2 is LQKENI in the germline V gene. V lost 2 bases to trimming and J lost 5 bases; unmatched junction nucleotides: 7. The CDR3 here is CASSPGQGGEETQYF. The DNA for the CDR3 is TGTGCCAGCTCACCAGGACAGGGTGGCGAGGAGACCCAGTACTTC.